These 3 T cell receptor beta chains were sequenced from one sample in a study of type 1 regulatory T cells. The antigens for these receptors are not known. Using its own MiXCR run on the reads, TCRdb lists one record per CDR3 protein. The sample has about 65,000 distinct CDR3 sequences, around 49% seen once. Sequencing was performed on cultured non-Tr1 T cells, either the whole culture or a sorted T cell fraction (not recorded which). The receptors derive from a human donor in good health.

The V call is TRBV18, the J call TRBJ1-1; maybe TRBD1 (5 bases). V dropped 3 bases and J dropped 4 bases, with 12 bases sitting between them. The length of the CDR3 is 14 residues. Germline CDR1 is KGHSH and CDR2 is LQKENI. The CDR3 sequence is CASSPGGTTTEAFF. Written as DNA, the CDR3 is TGTGCCAGCTCACCGGGGGGGACGACCACTGAAGCTTTCTTT.

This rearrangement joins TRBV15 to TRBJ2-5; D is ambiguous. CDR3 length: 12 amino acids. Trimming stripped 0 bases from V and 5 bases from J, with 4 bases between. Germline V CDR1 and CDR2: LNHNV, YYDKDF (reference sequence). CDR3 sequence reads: CATSRDVETQYF. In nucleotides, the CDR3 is TGTGCCACCAGCAGAGATGTGGAGACCCAGTACTTC.

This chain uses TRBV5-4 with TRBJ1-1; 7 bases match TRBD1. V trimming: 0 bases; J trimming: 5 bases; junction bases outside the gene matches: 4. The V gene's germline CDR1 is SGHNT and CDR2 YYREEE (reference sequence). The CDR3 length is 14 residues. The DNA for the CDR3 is TGTGCCAGCAGCTTGGAAGGGGGCAGTACTGAAGCTTTCTTT. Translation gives CASSLEGGSTEAFF.